The clone carrying this T cell receptor beta chain appeared many times. According to the study, TCR beta libraries were built with iRepertoire HTBI primers and CDR3-region Arm-PCR. One entry per CDR3 protein, called by TCRdb with MiXCR from the multiplex PCR reads. In the table there are approximately 470,000 distinct CDR3 sequences, roughly 17% of which are singletons. These data are taken from a study of regulatory T cells in long-lasting Graves disease. Time point described: newly diagnosed GD, antithyroid drugs for less than 3 months. RNA extracted from PBMCs served as the sequencing template. An approximately 10-milliliter sample of peripheral blood was drawn into EDTA tubes. These data also formed part of another study, on T cells in Graves' hyperthyroidism and ophthalmopathy. That source notes: Not enrolled were patients with uncontrolled infection, other autoimmune disease, pregnancy or lactation. A set of HTBI primers served as the primers for a first-round RT-PCR of the TCR CDR3.

This TCR derives from a man aged 35-49 years with Graves disease. Sequencing was performed on peripheral blood mononuclear cells (PBMCs), taken at new diagnosis, from a patient treated with antithyroid drugs.

The CDR3 loop is CASSSPAEQYF. Here the CDR3 DNA reads TGTGCCAGCAGCTCCCCTGCCGAGCAGTACTTC. The gene calls are TRBV7-8 and TRBJ2-7; unclear D gene. Trimming removed 4 bases at V and 6 bases at J, with 7 bases between. CDR1 is SGHVS and CDR2 is FQNEAQ in the germline V gene. The CDR3 is 11 amino acids.